This is a list of T cell receptor beta chains from one sample in a study of blood T cells in healthy people across ages. TCRdb independently ran MiXCR on the 5' RACE reads; one entry per CDR3 protein. The sample comprises about 770,000 distinct CDR3 sequences, 40% to 50% of which are singletons, and around 21% rests with the top ten. The sequenced material came from blood. The receptors come from a man in his 60s in good health. Both conserved end residues are part of each CDR3. A D gene is named only where the DNA matches it firmly. The size field is filled for only some rows; it gives once, few, many or a size class.

d_gene	abundance	v_gene	j_gene	CDR3aa	CDR3nt
TRBD2	few	TRBV27	TRBJ2-3	CASRYSSGGGTDTQYF	TGTGCCAGCAGATACTCTAGCGGGGGAGGCACAGATACGCAGTATTTT
.	.	TRBV4-3	TRBJ1-2	CASSHVLTANYGYTF	TGCGCCAGCAGCCACGTACTTACAGCTAACTATGGCTACACCTTC
TRBD1	.	TRBV4-1	TRBJ1-6	CASSQELGQGALNSPLHF	TGCGCCAGCAGCCAGGAGCTCGGACAGGGGGCATTGAATTCACCCCTCCACTTT
.	.	TRBV5-1	TRBJ1-2	CASSLGPLAGAYGYTF	TGCGCCAGCAGCTTGGGGCCTCTGGCGGGCGCCTATGGCTACACCTTC
.	.	TRBV6-6	TRBJ2-5	CASSYNVGGETQYF	TGTGCCAGCAGTTACAATGTGGGTGGAGAGACCCAGTACTTC
.	.	TRBV6-1	TRBJ2-7	CASSEIQDGAYEQYF	TGTGCCAGCAGTGAAATTCAGGACGGCGCCTACGAGCAGTACTTC
TRBD1	.	TRBV6-2/TRBV6-3	TRBJ1-1	CASSAGTGRGTTEAFF	TGTGCCAGCAGTGCAGGGACAGGGAGAGGGACAACTGAAGCTTTCTTT
.	.	TRBV5-1	TRBJ1-1	CASSFTAGSGTEAFF	TGCGCCAGCAGTTTTACAGCAGGGTCCGGCACTGAAGCTTTCTTT
TRBD1	.	TRBV10-1	TRBJ2-4	CARNGPTRDSAKNIQYF	TGCGCCCGAAACGGGCCAACCAGGGACAGCGCCAAAAACATTCAGTACTTC
TRBD1	few	TRBV20-1	TRBJ2-1	CSARDRGPSSYNEQFF	TGCAGTGCTAGGGACAGGGGGCCAAGCTCCTACAATGAGCAGTTCTTC
.	few	TRBV2	TRBJ1-6	CASSESGGGNSPLHF	TGTGCCAGCAGTGAATCCGGGGGCGGTAATTCACCCCTCCACTTT
.	.	TRBV6-5	TRBJ2-5	CASSYTYFGGPQETQYF	TGTGCCAGCAGTTACACCTATTTCGGGGGGCCCCAAGAGACCCAGTACTTC
.	.	TRBV20-1	TRBJ1-5	CSASNQPYSNQPQHF	TGCAGTGCTAGCAACCAGCCGTATAGCAATCAGCCCCAGCATTTT
.	.	TRBV3-1	TRBJ2-1	CASTNGGEQFF	TGTGCCAGCACTAACGGAGGTGAGCAGTTCTTC
TRBD1	few	TRBV5-6	TRBJ2-1	CASSHRDRGRNEQFF	TGTGCCAGCAGCCACCGGGACAGGGGGCGAAATGAGCAGTTCTTC
TRBD1	once	TRBV5-5	TRBJ1-1	CASSPGTGFTEAFF	TGTGCCAGCAGTCCCGGGACAGGGTTCACTGAAGCTTTCTTT
TRBD1	.	TRBV6-5	TRBJ1-6	CASSPGQRIAPLHF	TGTGCCAGCAGCCCGGGACAGAGGATCGCGCCCCTCCACTTT
TRBD1	few	TRBV10-3	TRBJ2-7	CAISGGDRGSYEQYF	TGTGCCATCAGTGGCGGGGACAGGGGGAGCTACGAGCAGTACTTC
TRBD1	.	TRBV5-1	TRBJ2-7	CASSLIGVGQLYEQYF	TGCGCCAGCAGCTTGATCGGGGTGGGACAGCTCTACGAGCAGTACTTC
.	.	TRBV7-9	TRBJ1-5	CASSLGGGNNQPQHF	TGTGCCAGCAGCTTAGGTGGGGGAAATAATCAGCCCCAGCATTTT
.	.	TRBV2	TRBJ1-5	CASRGFSGQPQHF	TGTGCCAGTCGTGGTTTTTCGGGTCAGCCCCAGCATTTT
TRBD2	few	TRBV5-6	TRBJ2-5	CASSLYSSGSQETQYF	TGTGCCAGCAGCTTGTACTCTAGCGGGAGCCAAGAGACCCAGTACTTC
TRBD2	few	TRBV7-2	TRBJ2-3	CASSLTWTSGGFLTDTQYF	TGTGCCAGCAGCTTAACCTGGACTAGCGGGGGCTTTCTCACAGATACGCAGTATTTT
TRBD1	.	TRBV6-5	TRBJ1-2	CASSKQRDRGKYGYTF	TGTGCCAGCAGCAAACAAAGGGACAGGGGGAAATATGGCTACACCTTC
TRBD2	few	TRBV20-1	TRBJ2-3	CSGGGLAGSDTQYF	TGCAGTGGGGGTGGGCTAGCGGGGTCAGATACGCAGTATTTT
.	few	TRBV20-1	TRBJ1-2	CSATVGYTF	TGCAGTGCCACGGTTGGCTACACCTTC
TRBD1	.	TRBV11-1	TRBJ2-5	CASSPGERTGGQETQYF	TGTGCCAGCAGCCCAGGAGAGAGGACAGGGGGCCAAGAGACCCAGTACTTC
.	once	TRBV24-1	TRBJ2-3	CATSVGYSQYF	TGTGCCACCAGTGTAGGCTATTCGCAGTATTTT
.	few	TRBV20-1	TRBJ2-3	CSAIIEGTQYF	TGCAGTGCGATAATAGAAGGCACGCAGTATTTT
.	few	TRBV13	TRBJ1-4	CASSRPPGEKLFF	TGTGCCAGCAGCCGACCGCCCGGTGAAAAACTGTTTTTT
TRBD2	.	TRBV20-1	TRBJ2-7	CSARGGGLSYNEQYF	TGCAGTGCTAGGGGCGGGGGGCTTTCCTACAATGAGCAGTACTTC
TRBD2	.	TRBV24-1	TRBJ2-7	CATSDSGGGSYEQYF	TGTGCCACCAGTGACTCCGGCGGGGGTTCCTACGAGCAGTACTTC
TRBD2	few	TRBV25-1	TRBJ2-3	CASSEPSGLTTDTQYF	TGTGCCAGCAGTGAACCTAGCGGACTAACCACAGATACGCAGTATTTT
.	once	TRBV4-1	TRBJ1-1	CASSPQPGLKERDTEAFF	TGCGCCAGCAGCCCCCAACCGGGACTCAAAGAACGGGACACTGAAGCTTTCTTT
.	.	TRBV28	TRBJ1-1	CASSFRQGAFF	TGTGCCAGCAGTTTCCGGCAGGGGGCTTTCTTT
TRBD1	few	TRBV3-1	TRBJ2-5	CASSRVTGGLETQYF	TGTGCCAGCAGCCGAGTAACAGGGGGCTTAGAGACCCAGTACTTC
.	.	TRBV4-1	TRBJ2-4	CASSQDWDAESKNIQYF	TGCGCCAGCAGCCAAGATTGGGACGCGGAATCCAAAAACATTCAGTACTTC
.	.	TRBV5-1	TRBJ2-5	CASSLSVDQETQYF	TGCGCCAGCAGCTTAAGTGTTGATCAGGAGACCCAGTACTTC
.	once	TRBV5-1	TRBJ1-1	CASSLRGGAHEAFF	TGCGCCAGCAGCTTGCGGGGGGGCGCCCACGAAGCTTTCTTT
.	.	TRBV30	TRBJ2-7	CAWSVPAMGPLEQYF	TGTGCCTGGAGTGTACCTGCTATGGGTCCCTTGGAGCAGTACTTC
.	many	TRBV4-1	TRBJ1-2	CASSQDPSANYGYTF	TGCGCCAGCAGCCAAGATCCCTCGGCTAACTATGGCTACACCTTC
.	.	TRBV12-3/TRBV12-4	TRBJ1-2	CASSLGGRHEGGYTF	TGTGCCAGCAGTTTAGGTGGCAGACACGAGGGTGGCTACACCTTC